These T cell receptor beta chains were read from a single sample in a study of blood T cell repertoires in COVID-19. Using immunoSEQ multiplex PCR, the repertoire was profiled, and TCRdb retains in-frame clones only, with some absent. The data contain some 180,000 clones, approximately 91% of them singletons. Material: peripheral blood. Receptors were obtained from a man in his forties or fifties with COVID-19, enrolled during active disease. Each CDR3 is given with its conserved first and last residue. Each record gives: CDR3 length, clone size, D gene, V gene, J gene, CDR3 protein, CDR3 DNA. A D gene is named only where the DNA matches it firmly. Size is omitted from some rows. Given values are once, few, many or a class for expanded clones.

length: 15
size: .
D: .
V: TRBV5-1
J: TRBJ2-1
CDR3: CASSLAGIVYNEQFF
DNA: TGCGCCAGCAGCTTGGCCGGGATAGTCTACAATGAGCAGTTCTTC

length: 13
size: .
D: .
V: TRBV7-3
J: TRBJ1-1
CDR3: CASSLTGGYEAFF
DNA: TGTGCCAGCAGCTTAACCGGGGGATACGAAGCTTTCTTT

length: 14
size: .
D: .
V: TRBV29-1
J: TRBJ1-1
CDR3: CSVEEKGLRGEAFF
DNA: TGCAGCGTTGAAGAAAAGGGATTGCGGGGTGAAGCTTTCTTT

length: 12
size: .
D: .
V: TRBV29-1
J: TRBJ2-5
CDR3: CSVVVGEETQYF
DNA: TGCAGCGTTGTTGTAGGGGAAGAGACCCAGTACTTC

length: 13
size: .
D: .
V: TRBV28
J: TRBJ2-7
CDR3: CASSPVVAYEQYF
DNA: TGTGCCAGCAGCCCCGTGGTGGCTTACGAGCAGTACTTC

length: 13
size: .
D: TRBD1
V: TRBV7-9
J: TRBJ2-4
CDR3: CASSSGTGNIQYF
DNA: TGTGCCAGCAGCTCGGGGACAGGGAACATTCAGTACTTC

length: 15
size: .
D: TRBD2
V: TRBV6-5
J: TRBJ2-4
CDR3: CASRPGLATKNIQYF
DNA: TGTGCCAGCAGACCGGGACTAGCTACCAAAAACATTCAGTACTTC

length: 14
size: .
D: TRBD1
V: TRBV20-1
J: TRBJ1-2
CDR3: CSASGTGGGWGYTF
DNA: TGCAGTGCTAGTGGGACAGGGGGCGGTTGGGGCTACACCTTC

length: 13
size: .
D: .
V: TRBV29-1
J: TRBJ1-2
CDR3: CSVEDPGANGYTF
DNA: TGCAGCGTTGAAGATCCGGGAGCAAATGGCTACACCTTC

length: 14
size: .
D: .
V: TRBV5-5
J: TRBJ2-7
CDR3: CASSLGSGYYEQYF
DNA: TGTGCCAGCAGCTTGGGTTCAGGGTACTACGAGCAGTACTTC

length: 13
size: .
D: .
V: TRBV5-4
J: TRBJ2-1
CDR3: CASSQSLYNEQFF
DNA: TGTGCCAGCAGCCAAAGTCTATACAATGAGCAGTTCTTC

length: 17
size: .
D: .
V: TRBV5-1
J: TRBJ2-2
CDR3: CASSLDGQPLNTGELFF
DNA: TGCGCCAGCAGCTTGGATGGACAGCCATTGAACACCGGGGAGCTGTTTTTT

length: 18
size: .
D: TRBD1
V: TRBV28
J: TRBJ1-1
CDR3: CASLGNPGQGLSDTEAFF
DNA: TGTGCCAGCCTCGGTAATCCGGGACAGGGTTTATCGGACACTGAAGCTTTCTTT

length: 12
size: .
D: .
V: TRBV15
J: TRBJ1-5
CDR3: CATSRINQPQHF
DNA: TGTGCCACCAGCAGAATAAATCAGCCCCAGCATTTT

length: 16
size: .
D: TRBD2
V: TRBV2
J: TRBJ2-3
CDR3: CASSGRRSGGTDTQYF
DNA: TGTGCCAGCAGTGGACGGCGGAGCGGGGGCACAGATACGCAGTATTTT

length: 14
size: .
D: .
V: TRBV14
J: TRBJ2-5
CDR3: CASSSTVSQETQYF
DNA: TGTGCCAGCAGCTCCACTGTGTCCCAAGAGACCCAGTACTTC

length: 15
size: .
D: .
V: TRBV24-1
J: TRBJ2-3
CDR3: CATSDSAVNTDTQYF
DNA: TGTGCCACCAGTGATTCTGCGGTTAACACAGATACGCAGTATTTT

length: 14
size: .
D: .
V: TRBV25-1
J: TRBJ1-2
CDR3: CASSGSYSNYGYTF
DNA: TGTGCCAGCAGTGGGAGCTACTCAAACTATGGCTACACCTTC

length: 12
size: .
D: .
V: TRBV6-1
J: TRBJ2-5
CDR3: CASSEQSKTQYF
DNA: TGTGCCAGCAGTGAACAGTCGAAGACCCAGTACTTC

length: 14
size: .
D: .
V: TRBV7-9
J: TRBJ1-2
CDR3: CASSLTKDTYGYTF
DNA: TGTGCCAGCAGCCTTACGAAGGACACCTATGGCTACACCTTC

length: 15
size: .
D: TRBD1
V: TRBV27
J: TRBJ2-3
CDR3: CASSLRGQGYDTQYF
DNA: TGTGCCAGCAGTTTACGGGGACAGGGATATGATACGCAGTATTTT

length: 14
size: .
D: TRBD1
V: TRBV5-4
J: TRBJ1-6
CDR3: CASSSTGGYSPLHF
DNA: TGTGCCAGCAGCTCGACAGGGGGGTATTCACCCCTCCACTTT

length: 14
size: .
D: .
V: TRBV11-2
J: TRBJ1-6
CDR3: CASSPDSTNSPLHF
DNA: TGTGCCAGCAGCCCGGACAGTACTAATTCACCCCTCCACTTT

length: 16
size: .
D: TRBD1
V: TRBV7-9
J: TRBJ2-1
CDR3: CASSGQGHRAYNEQFF
DNA: TGTGCCAGCAGCGGACAGGGACACAGGGCGTACAATGAGCAGTTCTTC

length: 15
size: .
D: TRBD1
V: TRBV7-2
J: TRBJ1-1
CDR3: CASSPQGEVGTEAFF
DNA: TGTGCCAGCAGCCCCCAGGGGGAGGTAGGAACTGAAGCTTTCTTT

length: 15
size: .
D: TRBD2
V: TRBV27
J: TRBJ2-5
CDR3: CASSTRRGSQETQYF
DNA: TGTGCCAGCAGTACCAGGCGGGGGAGCCAAGAGACCCAGTACTTC

length: 17
size: .
D: TRBD2
V: TRBV5-5
J: TRBJ2-7
CDR3: CASSLVGGRAVMGEQYF
DNA: TGTGCCAGCAGCTTGGTGGGCGGGAGGGCCGTAATGGGCGAGCAGTACTTC

length: 17
size: .
D: TRBD1
V: TRBV5-6
J: TRBJ2-6
CDR3: CASSGGTGFAGANVLTF
DNA: TGTGCCAGCAGCGGGGGGACAGGCTTCGCTGGGGCCAACGTCCTGACTTTC

length: 14
size: .
D: TRBD1
V: TRBV5-6
J: TRBJ2-7
CDR3: CASSLGQGAYEQYF
DNA: TGTGCCAGCAGCTTGGGACAGGGGGCTTACGAGCAGTACTTC

length: 14
size: .
D: TRBD1
V: TRBV5-1
J: TRBJ2-7
CDR3: CASSFNLQGSEQYF
DNA: TGCGCCAGCAGCTTCAACCTACAGGGGAGCGAGCAGTACTTC

length: 15
size: .
D: .
V: TRBV5-6
J: TRBJ1-2
CDR3: CASSLLSPANYGYTF
DNA: TGTGCCAGCAGCTTGTTGAGTCCGGCTAACTATGGCTACACCTTC

length: 15
size: .
D: .
V: TRBV6-4
J: TRBJ2-4
CDR3: CASSSTVLAKNIQYF
DNA: TGTGCCAGCAGCTCGACAGTACTAGCCAAAAACATTCAGTACTTC

length: 15
size: .
D: TRBD1
V: TRBV4-3
J: TRBJ2-1
CDR3: CASSHPDRGLDEQFF
DNA: TGCGCCAGCAGCCATCCGGACAGGGGGCTGGATGAGCAGTTCTTC

length: 17
size: .
D: TRBD2
V: TRBV9
J: TRBJ2-2
CDR3: CASSPPLGLAGTGELFF
DNA: TGTGCCAGCAGCCCTCCCCTGGGACTAGCTGGCACCGGGGAGCTGTTTTTT

length: 15
size: .
D: TRBD2
V: TRBV6-5
J: TRBJ2-1
CDR3: CASSSLAGPYNEQFF
DNA: TGTGCCAGCAGTTCGCTAGCGGGACCCTACAATGAGCAGTTCTTC

length: 14
size: once
D: TRBD1
V: TRBV6-4
J: TRBJ1-2
CDR3: CASSPGTGGRGYTF
DNA: TGTGCCAGCAGTCCCGGGACAGGGGGTCGTGGCTACACCTTC

length: 13
size: once
D: .
V: TRBV12-3/TRBV12-4
J: TRBJ2-1
CDR3: CASTLDEGNEQFF
DNA: TGTGCCAGCACGCTCGATGAGGGCAATGAGCAGTTCTTC

length: 20
size: .
D: .
V: TRBV10-1
J: TRBJ1-5
CDR3: CASSESTFIFGVSRNQPQHF
DNA: TGCGCCAGCAGTGAGTCGACCTTTATTTTTGGAGTTAGTCGCAATCAGCCCCAGCATTTT

length: 15
size: .
D: TRBD2
V: TRBV5-4
J: TRBJ2-3
CDR3: CASSSSGPTTDTQYF
DNA: TGTGCCAGCAGCAGTAGCGGGCCCACCACAGATACGCAGTATTTT